This T cell receptor (beta chain) was documented in a study of monozygotic twins with inflammatory bowel disease. Study results and limitations: The data gave no support to a single strong IBD-associated signal or clonotype. Whereas healthy co-twins had higher TCRbeta diversity (inverse Simpson), IBD patients had lower diversity.

Details on this clonotype: Its antigen remains unidentified.

Template-switch reactions added UMIs with a 6-nucleotide sample barcode. No DNA is given; TCRdb re-called the 5' RACE reads and lists each CDR3 protein once. Here the sample table reports about 380,000 distinct CDR3 sequences. Germline V lookup: CDR1 SGHRS, CDR2 YFSETQ. The CDR3 is 14 amino acids. The origin of this receptor is a human donor with ulcerative colitis or Crohn's disease, or a healthy co-twin of an affected twin (not recorded which). The material sequenced was blood. The chain combines TRBV5-1 with TRBJ1-6; with no DNA, the TCRdb D assignment of TRBD1 cannot be verified. CDR3 loop: CASSSGQGDSPLHF. The variable domain in full, with the rest retrieved from reference TRBV5-1 and TRBJ1-6, is KAGVTQTPRYLIKTRGQQVTLSCSPISGHRSVSWYQQTPGQGLQFLFEYFSETQRNKGNFPGRFSGRQFSNSRSEMNVSTLELGDSALYLCASSSGQGDSPLHFGNGTRLTVT.